The entry that follows covers one T cell receptor (beta chain) sequence. Its antigen is still unknown. This specimen comes from a study of T cell responses to AZD1222 COVID-19 vaccine. The study, taken as a whole, reports: Clonal diversity was possibly underestimated, and the donors were mostly white British, with more females. There were repertoire samples only from the period after the peak T cell response.

Per the germline V gene, CDR1 is MNHEY and CDR2 is SVGAGI. V was pared by 8 bases and J by 7 bases, with 10 bases of the junction left unmatched. CDR3 length: 13 residues. Using immunoSEQ multiplex PCR, the repertoire was profiled, and TCRdb retains in-frame clones only, with some absent. The sample carries about 150,000 clones, roughly nine tenths recorded once. Sequences were derived from peripheral blood, sampled 28 days after the second AZD1222 dose. The genes are TRBV6-5 and TRBJ1-2; 7 positions match TRBD1. The clonotype originates from an adult who received the AZD1222 COVID-19 vaccine. CDR3 residues: CASARQGMGGYTF. For the CDR3, the DNA is TGTGCCAGCGCAAGACAGGGAATGGGTGGCTACACCTTC.